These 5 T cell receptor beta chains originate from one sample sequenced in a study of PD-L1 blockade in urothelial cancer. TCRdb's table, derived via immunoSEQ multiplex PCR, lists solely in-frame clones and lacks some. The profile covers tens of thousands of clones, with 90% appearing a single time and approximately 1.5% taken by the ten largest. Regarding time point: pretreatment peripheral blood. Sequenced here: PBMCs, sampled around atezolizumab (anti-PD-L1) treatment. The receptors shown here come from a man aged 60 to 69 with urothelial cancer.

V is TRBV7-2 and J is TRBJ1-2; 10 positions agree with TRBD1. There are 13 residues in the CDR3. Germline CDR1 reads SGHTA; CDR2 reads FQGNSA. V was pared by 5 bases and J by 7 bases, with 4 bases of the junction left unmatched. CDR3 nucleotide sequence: TGTGCCAGCAGCCAGACAGGGGGCTCTGGCTACACCTTC. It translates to CASSQTGGSGYTF. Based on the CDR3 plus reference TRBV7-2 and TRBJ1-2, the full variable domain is GAGVSQSPSNKVTEKGKDVELRCDPISGHTALYWYRQSLGQGLEFLIYFQGNSAPDKSGLPSDRFSAERTGGSVSTLTIQRTQQEDSAVYLCASSQTGGSGYTFGSGTRLTVV.

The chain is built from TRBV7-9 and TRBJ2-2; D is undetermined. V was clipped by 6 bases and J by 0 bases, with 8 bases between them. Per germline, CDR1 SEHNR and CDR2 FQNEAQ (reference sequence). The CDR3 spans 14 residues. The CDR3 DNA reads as TGTGCCAGCAGTCAAGCCTCGAACACCGGGGAGCTGTTTTTT. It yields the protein CASSQASNTGELFF.

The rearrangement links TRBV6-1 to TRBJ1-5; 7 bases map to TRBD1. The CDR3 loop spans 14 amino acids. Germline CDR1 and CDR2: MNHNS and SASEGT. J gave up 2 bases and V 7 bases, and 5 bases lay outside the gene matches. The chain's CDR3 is CASKDDRGNQPQHF. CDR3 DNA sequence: TGTGCCAGCAAAGACGACAGGGGCAATCAGCCCCAGCATTTT.

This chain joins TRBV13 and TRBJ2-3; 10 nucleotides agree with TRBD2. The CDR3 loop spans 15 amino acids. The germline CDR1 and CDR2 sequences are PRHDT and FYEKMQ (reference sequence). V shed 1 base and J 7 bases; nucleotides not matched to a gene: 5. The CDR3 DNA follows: TGTGCCAGCAGCTTAGCCCCAGCGGGGGGGAATACGCAGTATTTT. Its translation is CASSLAPAGGNTQYF.

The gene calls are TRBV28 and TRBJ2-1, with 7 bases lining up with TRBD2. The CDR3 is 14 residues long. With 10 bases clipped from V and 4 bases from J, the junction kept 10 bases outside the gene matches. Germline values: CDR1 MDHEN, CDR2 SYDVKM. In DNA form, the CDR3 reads TGTGCCACAACAAGCGGGAAACTTTACAATGAGCAGTTCTTC. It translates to CATTSGKLYNEQFF.